The 22 T cell receptor beta chains given below trace back to one sample, sequenced in a study of T cell changes during pregnancy in multiple sclerosis. The repertoire was sequenced with immunoSEQ multiplex PCR; TCRdb's copy has only in-frame clones and lacks some. The sample contains more than 55,000 clones, 90% of which appear only once. The sequencing used peripheral blood, collected in the first trimester of pregnancy. The receptors were sampled from a female donor in good health, enrolled as a control in a pregnancy study.

The DNA of the CDR3 is TGTGCCAGCGATGCGTATAGGGGAGAGACCCAGTACTTC. Its protein product is CASDAYRGETQYF. The chain carries TRBV2 and TRBJ2-5; tentatively, D is TRBD1 (5 bases). V was shortened by 8 bases and J by 4 bases, with 14 bases between the two germline ends. Germline V CDR1 and CDR2: SNHLY, FYNNEI. This CDR3 comprises 13 residues. Based on the CDR3 plus reference TRBV2 and TRBJ2-5, the full variable domain is EPEVTQTPSHQVTQMGQEVILRCVPISNHLYFYWYRQILGQKVEFLVSFYNNEISEKSEIFDDQFSVERPDGSNFTLKIRSTKLEDSAMYFCASDAYRGETQYFGPGTRLLVL.

CDR3 coding DNA: TGTGCCAGCAGTCCCTCCGGGTCCTTTAACTATGGCTACACCTTC. Its translation: CASSPSGSFNYGYTF. The chain is built from TRBV27 and TRBJ1-2, with D unresolved. CDR1 is MNHEY, CDR2 SMNVEV, per germline (reference sequence). V was trimmed by 5 bases and J by 1 base, leaving 14 bases between them. CDR3 size: 15 residues.

V and J are TRBV30 and TRBJ1-5, with TRBD1 as a possible D gene (5 bases). V lost 5 bases, J lost 7 bases, and 15 bases lay in between. Germline CDR1 and CDR2: GTSNPN and SVGIG (reference sequence). CDR3 length: 13 amino acids. CDR3 loop: CAWAPGTGQPQHF. CDR3 nucleotide sequence: TGTGCCTGGGCCCCGGGGACTGGGCAGCCCCAGCATTTT.

V and J are TRBV6-5 and TRBJ1-1; weak D call: TRBD1 (6 bases). CDR1 MNHEY and CDR2 SVGAGI come from the germline V gene. The germline V and J ends were trimmed by 7 bases and 0 bases, with 9 bases remaining between them. The CDR3 is 13 residues long. The CDR3 spells CASKGDMNTEAFF. In nucleotides, the CDR3 is TGTGCCAGCAAAGGGGACATGAACACTGAAGCTTTCTTT.

V and J are TRBV7-9 and TRBJ2-1, with 11 nucleotides matching TRBD2. The CDR3 extends over 15 amino acids. Germline CDR1 and CDR2: SEHNR and FQNEAQ (reference sequence). With V trimmed by 6 bases and J by 8 bases, 9 bases remained unmatched. CDR3 loop: CASSVLAGGKDEQFF. Here the CDR3 DNA reads TGTGCCAGCAGTGTTCTAGCGGGAGGAAAGGATGAGCAGTTCTTC.

V usage is TRBV9 and J usage is TRBJ2-7; 8 bases are a match to TRBD2. The CDR3 covers 15 residues. CDR1 and CDR2 (germline): SGDLS, YYNGEE. The V segment lost 2 bases and the J segment 3 bases; nucleotides outside the gene matches: 7. In nucleotides, the CDR3 is TGTGCCAGCAGCGTGGGGGAGACTAGCGTCTACGAGCAGTACTTC. Protein sequence: CASSVGETSVYEQYF.

This clone was recorded a few times. J is TRBJ2-7 and V is TRBV5-6; D gene uncertain. Trimming stripped 6 bases from V and 6 bases from J, with 13 bases between. This CDR3 spans 12 amino acids. Germline values: CDR1 SGHDT, CDR2 YYEEEE. The DNA of the CDR3 is TGTGCCAGCACCCTCGGCGGTCTCGAGCAGTACTTC. It yields the protein CASTLGGLEQYF. The whole variable domain, remainder taken from reference TRBV5-6 and TRBJ2-7, is DAGVTQSPTHLIKTRGQQVTLRCSPKSGHDTVSWYQQALGQGPQFIFQYYEEEERQRGNFPDRFSGHQFPNYSSELNVNALLLGDSALYLCASTLGGLEQYFGPGTRLTVT.

V is TRBV2 and J is TRBJ2-1; 9 nucleotides agree with TRBD2. The germline V gene encodes CDR1 SNHLY and CDR2 FYNNEI. The CDR3 totals 16 residues. Trimming removed 1 base from V and 10 bases from J; junction bases left unmatched: 11. The CDR3 sequence: CASSEERSSGSSEQFF. The CDR3 DNA follows: TGTGCCAGCAGTGAAGAGCGTAGTAGCGGGAGCTCCGAGCAGTTCTTC.

This chain joins TRBV28 and TRBJ2-7; 7 bases agree with TRBD2. The CDR3 sequence is 12 residues long. Germline CDR1 is MDHEN and CDR2 is SYDVKM. The V gene end was trimmed by 6 bases and the J gene end by 8 bases; junction bases not matched to a gene: 7. The CDR3 loop is CASREGGAKQYF. DNA for the CDR3: TGTGCCAGCAGGGAGGGAGGGGCTAAGCAGTACTTC. Variable domain in full (rest from reference TRBV28 and TRBJ2-7): DVKVTQSSRYLVKRTGEKVFLECVQDMDHENMFWYRQDPGLGLRLIYFSYDVKMKEKGDIPEGYSVSREKKERFSLILESASTNQTSMYLCASREGGAKQYFGPGTRLTVT.

This rearrangement joins TRBV19 to TRBJ2-1; 7 bases match TRBD2. The CDR3 length is 14 residues. J was trimmed by 7 bases and V by 4 bases; bases with no gene match: 7. Germline lookup yields CDR1 LNHDA and CDR2 SQIVND (reference sequence). CDR3 sequence: CASSRQRDLNEQFF. The CDR3 bases are TGTGCCAGTAGTAGACAGCGGGACTTGAATGAGCAGTTCTTC.

This clone was seen only a few times. The chain combines TRBV5-1 with TRBJ1-1; no clear D. Germline V gene data show CDR1 as SGHRS and CDR2 as YFSETQ. V was pared by 0 bases and J by 8 bases, with 5 bases between. The length of the CDR3 is 11 residues. For the CDR3, the DNA is TGCGCCAGCAGCTTGGCCGGGGAAGCTTTCTTT. Its protein product is CASSLAGEAFF.

V and J are TRBV6-1 and TRBJ2-5; the match to TRBD1 covers 8 bases. Germline CDR1 reads MNHNS; CDR2 reads SASEGT. J lost 5 bases, V lost 4 bases, and 3 bases had no gene match. The CDR3 consists of 13 residues. CDR3 amino acids: CASSAGGPETQYF. The CDR3, as DNA: TGTGCCAGCAGTGCAGGGGGCCCGGAGACCCAGTACTTC.

In the case of this clone: Other DNA variants within this sample encode the same CDR3. The chain recombines TRBV9 with TRBJ2-7; 8 bases align to TRBD1. CDR1 and CDR2 from the germline V gene are SGDLS and YYNGEE. V lost 3 bases, J lost 3 bases, and 5 bases stayed unmatched. This CDR3 region has 14 residues. The CDR3 DNA reads TGTGCCAGCAGCGCCGGACAGGGCATCTACGAGCAGTACTTC. Amino acids: CASSAGQGIYEQYF.

The V gene is TRBV6-5, the J gene TRBJ2-1; 7 bases map to TRBD2. Germline values: CDR1 MNHEY, CDR2 SVGAGI. Trimming at V came to 8 bases and at J to 3 bases, leaving 1 base not matched to a gene. CDR3 size: 12 residues. The CDR3 region has the DNA TGTGCCAGCGGGGGGGTCTACAATGAGCAGTTCTTC. Translation gives CASGGVYNEQFF.

This chain uses TRBV10-1 with TRBJ1-4; the D is unclear. The CDR3 length is 15 residues. CDR1 WNHNN and CDR2 SYGVQD come from the germline V gene (reference sequence). Trimming shortened V by 5 bases and J by 0 bases, and 10 bases separated the two germline ends. The CDR3 sequence is CASSPTGTTNEKLFF. CDR3 coding DNA: TGCGCCAGCAGTCCTACCGGGACAACTAATGAAAAACTGTTTTTT.

The chain is built from TRBV5-6 and TRBJ2-3; D is perhaps TRBD2 (5 bases). This CDR3 has 18 residues. Looked up from germline, CDR1 is SGHDT and CDR2 is YYEEEE. Trimming stripped 3 bases from V and 0 bases from J, with 20 bases between. This CDR3 reads CASSSGAETFQSTDTQYF. In DNA form, the CDR3 reads TGTGCCAGCAGCTCTGGAGCGGAAACTTTCCAAAGCACAGATACGCAGTATTTT.

In DNA form, the CDR3 reads TGTGCCAGCAGCGGGACAGGGGGTGTCACTGAAGCTTTCTTT. Translating gives CASSGTGGVTEAFF. The chain combines TRBV9 with TRBJ1-1; 10 nucleotides match TRBD1. Trimming took 3 bases from V and 4 from J; bases not matched to a gene: 3. This CDR3 has 14 amino acids. Germline assignment: CDR1 SGDLS and CDR2 YYNGEE.

This chain connects TRBV5-5 to TRBJ2-2; TRBD2 matches 15 bases. CDR3 size: 16 residues. J gave up 6 bases and V 3 bases, and 3 bases lay outside the gene matches. Germline CDR1 and CDR2: SGHKS and YYEKEE (reference sequence). The CDR3 spells CASSSRTSGGAGELFF. The CDR3 coding sequence is TGTGCCAGCAGCTCAAGGACTAGCGGGGGGGCCGGGGAGCTGTTTTTT.

This rearrangement joins TRBV28 to TRBJ2-7, with TRBD1 identical over 10 bases. Losses at the gene ends were 6 bases for V and 2 bases for J; bases not matched to a gene: 4. This CDR3 is 14 amino acids long. CDR1 MDHEN and CDR2 SYDVKM come from the germline V gene. As DNA, the CDR3 is TGTGCCAGCAGCTGGGGGACAGGGGCCTACGAGCAGTACTTC. Translated: CASSWGTGAYEQYF. The full variable domain, rest sourced from reference TRBV28 and TRBJ2-7, is DVKVTQSSRYLVKRTGEKVFLECVQDMDHENMFWYRQDPGLGLRLIYFSYDVKMKEKGDIPEGYSVSREKKERFSLILESASTNQTSMYLCASSWGTGAYEQYFGPGTRLTVT.

The V call is TRBV29-1, the J call TRBJ2-3; 9 bases are shared with TRBD2. Germline-derived CDR1 and CDR2 are SQVTM and ANQGSEA. The CDR3 spans 13 residues. The ends lost 0 bases at V and 5 bases at J; junction bases unmatched: 0. The CDR3 DNA reads TGCAGCGTTGAAGATAGCGGGGGAGATACGCAGTATTTT. Translating it yields CSVEDSGGDTQYF.

V is TRBV18 and J is TRBJ1-4; TRBD1 aligns across 7 bases. With 3 bases clipped from V and 4 bases from J, the junction kept 5 bases outside the gene matches. The CDR3 consists of 15 residues. Germline CDR1 is KGHSH and CDR2 is LQKENI. The CDR3, as DNA: TGTGCCAGCTCACCCCGGACAGGAAATAATGAAAAACTGTTTTTT. Residues: CASSPRTGNNEKLFF.

This rearrangement joins TRBV7-9 to TRBJ2-3; D is perhaps TRBD1 (6 bases). The ends were cut back, 3 bases at V and 0 bases at J, with 10 bases in the middle. This CDR3 has 15 residues. Germline lookup yields CDR1 SEHNR and CDR2 FQNEAQ (reference sequence). This CDR3 reads CASSLAGVSTDTQYF. In DNA, the CDR3 is TGTGCCAGCAGCTTGGCAGGGGTGAGCACAGATACGCAGTATTTT.